Described below is a single T cell receptor (beta chain) sequence and its context. Residents of 24 US areas, aged roughly 18 to 95 years, made up the participants. The sample is drawn from a study of blood T cell repertoires in COVID-19. The method was immunoSEQ multiplex PCR; TCRdb's version includes in-frame clones alone and lacks a portion of them. The data contain a few hundred thousand clones, 70% to 90% of them singletons. The V gene's germline CDR1 is GTSNPN and CDR2 SVGIG (reference sequence). The V and J ends lost 7 bases and 7 bases, in that order; junction bases with no gene match: 5. The CDR3 runs 14 residues.

This receptor was obtained from a woman in her fifties or sixties who had recovered from COVID-19. Input material: PBMCs or T cells enriched from blood (not recorded which). The chain joins TRBV30 to TRBJ1-6; 12 bases agree with TRBD1. Written as DNA, the CDR3 is TGTGCCTCCTGGGACAGGGGGCTGAATTCACCCCTCCACTTT. Its translation: CASWDRGLNSPLHF.